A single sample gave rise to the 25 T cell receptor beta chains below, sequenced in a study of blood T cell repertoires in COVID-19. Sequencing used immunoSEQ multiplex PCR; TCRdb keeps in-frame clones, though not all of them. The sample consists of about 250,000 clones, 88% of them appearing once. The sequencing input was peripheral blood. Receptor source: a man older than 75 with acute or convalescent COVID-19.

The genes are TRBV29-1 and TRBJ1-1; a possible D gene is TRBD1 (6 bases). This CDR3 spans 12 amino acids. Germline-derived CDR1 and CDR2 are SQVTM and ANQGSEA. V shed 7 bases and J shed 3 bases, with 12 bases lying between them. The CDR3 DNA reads TGCAGCGCCTTGACAGGCGACACTGAAGCTTTCTTT. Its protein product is CSALTGDTEAFF.

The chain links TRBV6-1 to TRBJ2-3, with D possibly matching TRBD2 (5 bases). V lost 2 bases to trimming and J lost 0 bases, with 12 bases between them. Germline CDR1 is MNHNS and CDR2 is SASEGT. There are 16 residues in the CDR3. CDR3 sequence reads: CASSEFRGSSTDTQYF. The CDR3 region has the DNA TGTGCCAGCAGTGAATTCCGGGGTTCTAGCACAGATACGCAGTATTTT.

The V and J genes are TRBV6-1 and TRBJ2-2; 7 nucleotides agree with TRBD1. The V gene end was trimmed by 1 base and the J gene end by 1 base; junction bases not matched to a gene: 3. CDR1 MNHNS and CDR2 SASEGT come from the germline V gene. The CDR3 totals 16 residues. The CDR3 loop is CASSEVTGKNTGELFF. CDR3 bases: TGTGCCAGCAGTGAAGTGACAGGGAAGAACACCGGGGAGCTGTTTTTT.

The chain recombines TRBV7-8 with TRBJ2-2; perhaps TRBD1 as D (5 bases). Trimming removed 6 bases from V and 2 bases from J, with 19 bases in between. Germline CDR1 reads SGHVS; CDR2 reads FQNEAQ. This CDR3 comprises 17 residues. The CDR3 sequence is CASSFNVGHSNTGELFF. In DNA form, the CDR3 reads TGTGCCAGCAGTTTCAATGTTGGACACAGCAACACCGGGGAGCTGTTTTTT.

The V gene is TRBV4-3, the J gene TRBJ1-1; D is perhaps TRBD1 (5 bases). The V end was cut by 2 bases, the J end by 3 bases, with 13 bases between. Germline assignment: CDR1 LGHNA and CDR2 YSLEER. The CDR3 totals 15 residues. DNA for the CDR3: TGCGCCAGCAGCCAATCTCGAGCGGGGGACACTGAAGCTTTCTTT. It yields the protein CASSQSRAGDTEAFF.

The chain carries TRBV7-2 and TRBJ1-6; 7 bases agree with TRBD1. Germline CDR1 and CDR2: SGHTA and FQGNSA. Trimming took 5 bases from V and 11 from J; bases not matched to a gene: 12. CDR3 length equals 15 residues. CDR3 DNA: TGTGCCAGCAGCCTAGACAGGGCCCTAGATGCACCCCTCCACTTT. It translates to CASSLDRALDAPLHF.

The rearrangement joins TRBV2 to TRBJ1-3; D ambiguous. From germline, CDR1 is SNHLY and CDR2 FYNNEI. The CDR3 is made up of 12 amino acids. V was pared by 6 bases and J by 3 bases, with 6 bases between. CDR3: CASRFGGNTIYF. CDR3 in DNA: TGTGCCAGCAGATTCGGTGGAAACACCATATATTTT.

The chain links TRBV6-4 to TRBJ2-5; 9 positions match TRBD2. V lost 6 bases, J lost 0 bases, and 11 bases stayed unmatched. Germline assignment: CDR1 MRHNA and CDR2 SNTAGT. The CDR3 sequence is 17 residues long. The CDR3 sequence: CASRGKGAGGYQETQYF. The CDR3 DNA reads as TGTGCCAGCAGGGGTAAAGGGGCGGGAGGGTACCAAGAGACCCAGTACTTC.

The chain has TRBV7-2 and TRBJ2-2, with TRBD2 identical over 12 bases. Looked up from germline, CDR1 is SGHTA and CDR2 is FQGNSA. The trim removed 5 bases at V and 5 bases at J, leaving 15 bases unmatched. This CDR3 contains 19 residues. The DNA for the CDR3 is TGTGCCAGCAGCCCAAGAACCCTCACTAGCGGGGGGTGGACCGGGGAGCTGTTTTTT. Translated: CASSPRTLTSGGWTGELFF.

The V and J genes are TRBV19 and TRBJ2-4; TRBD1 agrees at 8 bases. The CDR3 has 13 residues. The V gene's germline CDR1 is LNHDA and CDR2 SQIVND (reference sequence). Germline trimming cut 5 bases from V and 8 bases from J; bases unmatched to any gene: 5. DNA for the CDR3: TGTGCCAGTAGTGCCGACAGGGGAGACATTCAGTACTTC. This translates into CASSADRGDIQYF. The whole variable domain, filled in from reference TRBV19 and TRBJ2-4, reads DGGITQSPKYLFRKEGQNVTLSCEQNLNHDAMYWYRQDPGQGLRLIYYSQIVNDFQKGDIAEGYSVSREKKESFPLTVTSAQKNPTAFYLCASSADRGDIQYFGAGTRLSVL.

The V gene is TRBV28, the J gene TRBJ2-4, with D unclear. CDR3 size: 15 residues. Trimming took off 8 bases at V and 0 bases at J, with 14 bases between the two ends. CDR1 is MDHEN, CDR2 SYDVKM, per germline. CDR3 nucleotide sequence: TGTGCCAGCCCGGCGGCACCCAAAGCCAAAAACATTCAGTACTTC. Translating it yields CASPAAPKAKNIQYF. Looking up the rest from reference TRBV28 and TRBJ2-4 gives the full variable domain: DVKVTQSSRYLVKRTGEKVFLECVQDMDHENMFWYRQDPGLGLRLIYFSYDVKMKEKGDIPEGYSVSREKKERFSLILESASTNQTSMYLCASPAAPKAKNIQYFGAGTRLSVL.

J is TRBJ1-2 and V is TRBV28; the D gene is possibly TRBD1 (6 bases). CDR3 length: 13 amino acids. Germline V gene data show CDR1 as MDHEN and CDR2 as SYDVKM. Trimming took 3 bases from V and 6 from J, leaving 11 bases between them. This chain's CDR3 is CASSFLAGDGYTF. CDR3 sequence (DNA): TGTGCCAGCAGTTTCTTAGCAGGGGATGGCTACACCTTC.

Here the CDR3 reads CASSLRLAGDHEQFF. The CDR3 coding sequence is TGTGCCAGCAGCCTCAGACTAGCGGGAGATCATGAGCAGTTCTTC. The rearrangement links TRBV9 to TRBJ2-1; 12 bases are a match to TRBD2. Germline CDR1 reads SGDLS; CDR2 reads YYNGEE. V dropped 4 bases and J dropped 8; count of bases not matched to a gene: 7. The CDR3 runs 15 residues.

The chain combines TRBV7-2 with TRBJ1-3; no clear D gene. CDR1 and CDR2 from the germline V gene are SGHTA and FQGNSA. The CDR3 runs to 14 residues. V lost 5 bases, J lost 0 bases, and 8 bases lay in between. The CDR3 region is CASSQQSSGNTIYF. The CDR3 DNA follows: TGTGCCAGCAGCCAACAGAGCTCTGGAAACACCATATATTTT.

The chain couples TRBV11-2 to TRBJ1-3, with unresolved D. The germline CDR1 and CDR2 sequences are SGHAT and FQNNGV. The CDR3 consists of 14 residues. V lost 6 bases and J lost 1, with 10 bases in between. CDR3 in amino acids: CASRRYTSGNTIYF. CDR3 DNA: TGTGCCAGCAGGAGGTACACGTCTGGAAACACCATATATTTT.

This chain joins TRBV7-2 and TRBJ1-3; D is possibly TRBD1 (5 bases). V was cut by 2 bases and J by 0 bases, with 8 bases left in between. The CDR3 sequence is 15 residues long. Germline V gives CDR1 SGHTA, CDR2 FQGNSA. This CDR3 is CASSLTTDSGNTIYF. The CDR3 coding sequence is TGTGCCAGCAGCTTAACGACAGACTCTGGAAACACCATATATTTT. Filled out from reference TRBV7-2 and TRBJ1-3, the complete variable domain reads GAGVSQSPSNKVTEKGKDVELRCDPISGHTALYWYRQSLGQGLEFLIYFQGNSAPDKSGLPSDRFSAERTGGSVSTLTIQRTQQEDSAVYLCASSLTTDSGNTIYFGEGSWLTVV.

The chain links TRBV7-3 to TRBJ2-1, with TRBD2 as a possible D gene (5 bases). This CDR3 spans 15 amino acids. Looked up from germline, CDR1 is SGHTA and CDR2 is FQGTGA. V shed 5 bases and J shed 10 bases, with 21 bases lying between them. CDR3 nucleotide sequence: TGTGCCAGCAGCCCGCAATCTGGAGGCCTTGGGGAGCAGTTCTTC. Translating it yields CASSPQSGGLGEQFF. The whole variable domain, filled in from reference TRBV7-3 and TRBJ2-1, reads GAGVSQTPSNKVTEKGKYVELRCDPISGHTALYWYRQSLGQGPEFLIYFQGTGAADDSGLPNDRFFAVRPEGSVSTLKIQRTERGDSAVYLCASSPQSGGLGEQFFGPGTRLTVL.

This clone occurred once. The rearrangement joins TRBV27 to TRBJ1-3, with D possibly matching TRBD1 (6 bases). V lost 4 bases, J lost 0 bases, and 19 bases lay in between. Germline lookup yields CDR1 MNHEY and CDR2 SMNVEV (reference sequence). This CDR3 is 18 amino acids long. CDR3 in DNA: TGTGCCAGCAGTTCCACGAAGGGGGTTGGATCCTCTGGAAACACCATATATTTT. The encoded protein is CASSSTKGVGSSGNTIYF.

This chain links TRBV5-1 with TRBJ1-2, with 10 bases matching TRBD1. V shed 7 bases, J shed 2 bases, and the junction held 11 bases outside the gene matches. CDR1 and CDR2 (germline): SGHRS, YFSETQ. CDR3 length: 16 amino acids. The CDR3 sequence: CASHDRGRGVNYGYTF. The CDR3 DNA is TGCGCCAGCCATGACAGGGGGCGTGGGGTAAACTATGGCTACACCTTC.

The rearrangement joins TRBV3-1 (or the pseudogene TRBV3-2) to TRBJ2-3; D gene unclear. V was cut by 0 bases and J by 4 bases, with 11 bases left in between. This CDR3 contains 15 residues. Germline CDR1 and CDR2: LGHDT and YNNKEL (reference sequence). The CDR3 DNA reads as TGTGCCAGCAGCCAAGATATCGGGTTGGCAGATACGCAGTATTTT. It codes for CASSQDIGLADTQYF.

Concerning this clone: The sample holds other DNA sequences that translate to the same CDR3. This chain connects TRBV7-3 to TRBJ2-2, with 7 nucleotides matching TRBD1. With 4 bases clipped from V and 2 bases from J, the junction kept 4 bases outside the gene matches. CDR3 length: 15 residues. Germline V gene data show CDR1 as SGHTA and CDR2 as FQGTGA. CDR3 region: CASSSGTANTGELFF. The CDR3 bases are TGTGCCAGCAGCTCCGGGACAGCTAACACCGGGGAGCTGTTTTTT.

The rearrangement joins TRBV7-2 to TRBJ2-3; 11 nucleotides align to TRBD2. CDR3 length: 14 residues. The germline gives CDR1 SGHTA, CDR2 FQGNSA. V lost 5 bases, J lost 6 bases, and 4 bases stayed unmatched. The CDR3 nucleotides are TGTGCCAGCAGCGAGCTAGCGGGGGGTGATACGCAGTATTTT. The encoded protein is CASSELAGGDTQYF.

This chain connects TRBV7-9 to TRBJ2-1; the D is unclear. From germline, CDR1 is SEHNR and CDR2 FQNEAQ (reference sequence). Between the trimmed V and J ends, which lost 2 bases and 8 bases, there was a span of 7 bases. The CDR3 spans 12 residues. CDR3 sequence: CASSLLGYEQFF. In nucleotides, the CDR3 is TGTGCCAGCAGCTTACTAGGTTATGAGCAGTTCTTC.

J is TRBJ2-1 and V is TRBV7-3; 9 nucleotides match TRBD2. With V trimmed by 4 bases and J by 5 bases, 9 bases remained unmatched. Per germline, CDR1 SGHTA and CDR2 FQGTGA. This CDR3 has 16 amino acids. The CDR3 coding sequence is TGTGCCAGCAGCTCCTTAGCGGGGGCGCCCAACAATGAGCAGTTCTTC. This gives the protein CASSSLAGAPNNEQFF.

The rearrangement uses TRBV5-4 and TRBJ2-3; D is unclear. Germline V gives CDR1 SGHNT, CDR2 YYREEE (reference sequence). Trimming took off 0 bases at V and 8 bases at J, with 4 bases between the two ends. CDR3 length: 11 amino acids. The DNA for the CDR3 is TGTGCCAGCAGCTTGGACGGTACGCAGTATTTT. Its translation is CASSLDGTQYF.